The 2 T cell receptor beta chains below all came from one sample that was sequenced in a study of T cells in Graves' hyperthyroidism and ophthalmopathy. RNA transcripts yielded amplified TCR beta CDR3 regions. The TCR CDR3 was amplified in a first-round RT-PCR using the HTBI primer set. TCRdb re-called the multiplex PCR reads with MiXCR, one entry per CDR3 protein. The data show around 660,000 distinct CDR3 sequences, 45% seen once. The specimen sequenced was peripheral blood or thyroid tissue (not recorded which). These receptors were obtained from an adult man with Graves' disease, either hyperthyroidism or ophthalmopathy (not recorded which).

This clonotype has at least ten counts. This sequence joins TRBV20-1 and TRBJ2-5; D unclear. The CDR3 length is 11 residues. Trimming pared 4 bases from V and 1 base from J, leaving 4 bases between. CDR1 is DFQATT, CDR2 SNEGSKA, per germline (reference sequence). The CDR3 region is CSAKGQETQYF. Here the CDR3 DNA reads TGCAGTGCTAAAGGCCAAGAGACCCAGTACTTC.

This clonotype appeared many times. The chain has TRBV20-1 and TRBJ2-5; D perhaps matches TRBD1 (6 bases). Germline lookup yields CDR1 DFQATT and CDR2 SNEGSKA (reference sequence). Trimming took 4 bases from V and 0 from J, leaving 9 bases between them. The CDR3 contains 13 residues. CDR3 region: CSAIDRHQETQYF. The CDR3 coding sequence is TGCAGTGCTATTGACAGGCACCAAGAGACCCAGTACTTC.